One and the same sample provided the 3 T cell receptor beta chains below, sequenced in a study. TCRdb re-analysed the RT-PCR reads in MiXCR, keeping a single row per CDR3 protein. The table lists approximately 720,000 distinct CDR3 sequences, 14% of them singletons. Sequenced material: memory CD4+ T cells from blood. Receptors originate from a female donor in good health, serving as a healthy control.

This clonotype was seen ten or more times. The chain links TRBV5-1 to TRBJ1-2; 12 nucleotides match TRBD1. The CDR3 has 15 residues. The J segment lost 7 bases and the V segment lost 0 bases, leaving 4 bases of the junction unmatched. Germline CDR1 and CDR2: SGHRS and YFSETQ. The CDR3 sequence: CASSLDGTGGFGYTF. CDR3 in DNA: TGCGCCAGCAGCTTGGACGGGACAGGGGGCTTTGGCTACACCTTC.

The chain carries TRBV4-3 and TRBJ1-2; D is possibly TRBD1 (5 bases). V lost 0 bases to trimming and J lost 5 bases, with 10 bases between them. CDR1 is LGHNA, CDR2 YSLEER, per germline. The CDR3 is 14 residues long. In DNA, the CDR3 is TGCGCCAGCAGCCAAGAAGTAGCAGGGTATGGCTACACCTTC. It is translated as CASSQEVAGYGYTF.

This clonotype showed up just a few times. This chain links TRBV7-9 with TRBJ1-1; D possibly corresponds to TRBD1 (6 bases). V was clipped by 1 base and J by 6 bases, with 9 bases between them. The germline V gene has CDR1 SEHNR and CDR2 FQNEAQ (reference sequence). The CDR3 loop spans 13 amino acids. CDR3 coding DNA: TGTGCCAGCAGCTTAGAGGGGGGCCCTGAAGCTTTCTTT. It encodes CASSLEGGPEAFF.